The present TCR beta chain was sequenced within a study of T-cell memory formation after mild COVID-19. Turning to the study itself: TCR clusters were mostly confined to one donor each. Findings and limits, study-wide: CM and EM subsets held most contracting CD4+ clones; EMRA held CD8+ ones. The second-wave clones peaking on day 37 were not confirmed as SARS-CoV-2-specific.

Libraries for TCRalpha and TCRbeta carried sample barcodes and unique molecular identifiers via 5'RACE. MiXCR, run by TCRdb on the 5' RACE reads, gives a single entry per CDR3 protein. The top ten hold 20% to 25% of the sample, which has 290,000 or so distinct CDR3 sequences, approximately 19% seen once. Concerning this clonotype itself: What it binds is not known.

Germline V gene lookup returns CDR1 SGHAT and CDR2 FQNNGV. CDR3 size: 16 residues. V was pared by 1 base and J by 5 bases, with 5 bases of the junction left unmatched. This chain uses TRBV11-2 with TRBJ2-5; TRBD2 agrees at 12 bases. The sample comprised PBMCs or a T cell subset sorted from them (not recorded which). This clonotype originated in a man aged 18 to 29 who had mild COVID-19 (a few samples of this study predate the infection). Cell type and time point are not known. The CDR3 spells CASSLVSSGGAETQYF. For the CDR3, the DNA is TGTGCCAGCAGCTTAGTATCTAGCGGGGGGGCCGAGACCCAGTACTTC.